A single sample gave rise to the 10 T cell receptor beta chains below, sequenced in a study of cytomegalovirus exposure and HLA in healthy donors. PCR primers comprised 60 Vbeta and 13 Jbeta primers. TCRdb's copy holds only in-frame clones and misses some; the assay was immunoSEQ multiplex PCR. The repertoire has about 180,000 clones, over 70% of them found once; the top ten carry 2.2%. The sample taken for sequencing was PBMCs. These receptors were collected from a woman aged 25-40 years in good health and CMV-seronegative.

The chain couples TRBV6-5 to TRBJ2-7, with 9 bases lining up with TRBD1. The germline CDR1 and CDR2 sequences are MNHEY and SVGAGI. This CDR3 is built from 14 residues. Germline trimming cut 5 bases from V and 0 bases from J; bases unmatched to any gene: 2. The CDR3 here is CASSKTGGSYEQYF. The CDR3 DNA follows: TGTGCCAGCAGTAAGACAGGGGGCTCCTACGAGCAGTACTTC.

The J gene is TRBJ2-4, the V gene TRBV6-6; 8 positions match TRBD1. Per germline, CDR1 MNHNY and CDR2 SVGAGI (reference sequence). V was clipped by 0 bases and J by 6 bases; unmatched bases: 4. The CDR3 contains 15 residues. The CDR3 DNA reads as TGTGCCAGCAGTTACTCGAATCAGGGGGCAAACATTCAGTACTTC. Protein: CASSYSNQGANIQYF.

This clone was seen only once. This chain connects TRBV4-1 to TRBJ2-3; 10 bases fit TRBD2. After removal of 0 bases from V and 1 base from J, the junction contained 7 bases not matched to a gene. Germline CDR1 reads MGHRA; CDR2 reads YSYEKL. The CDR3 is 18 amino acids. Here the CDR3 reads CASSQEILAGPRTDTQYF. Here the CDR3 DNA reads TGCGCCAGCAGCCAAGAAATACTAGCGGGACCTCGCACAGATACGCAGTATTTT.

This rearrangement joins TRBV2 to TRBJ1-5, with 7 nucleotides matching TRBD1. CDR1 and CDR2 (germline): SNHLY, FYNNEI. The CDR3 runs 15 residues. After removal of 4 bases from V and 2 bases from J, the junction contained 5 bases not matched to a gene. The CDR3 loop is CASSVRGSGNQPQHF. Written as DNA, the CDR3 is TGTGCCAGCAGTGTCAGGGGGTCGGGCAATCAGCCCCAGCATTTT. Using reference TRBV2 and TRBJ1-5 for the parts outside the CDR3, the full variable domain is EPEVTQTPSHQVTQMGQEVILRCVPISNHLYFYWYRQILGQKVEFLVSFYNNEISEKSEIFDDQFSVERPDGSNFTLKIRSTKLEDSAMYFCASSVRGSGNQPQHFGDGTRLSIL.

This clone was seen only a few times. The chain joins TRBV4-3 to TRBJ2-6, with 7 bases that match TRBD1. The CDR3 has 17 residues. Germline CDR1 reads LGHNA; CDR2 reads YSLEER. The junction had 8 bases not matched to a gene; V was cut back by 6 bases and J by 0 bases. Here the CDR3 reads CASSRDSSFSGANVLTF. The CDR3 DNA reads TGCGCCAGCAGTCGGGACAGCTCCTTCTCTGGGGCCAACGTCCTGACTTTC.

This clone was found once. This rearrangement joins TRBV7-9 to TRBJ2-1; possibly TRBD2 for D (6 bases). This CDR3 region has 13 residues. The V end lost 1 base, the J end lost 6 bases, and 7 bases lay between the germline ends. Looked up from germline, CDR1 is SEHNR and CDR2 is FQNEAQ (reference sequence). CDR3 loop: CASSLGGTNEQFF. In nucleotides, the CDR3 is TGTGCCAGCAGCTTAGGCGGGACCAATGAGCAGTTCTTC.

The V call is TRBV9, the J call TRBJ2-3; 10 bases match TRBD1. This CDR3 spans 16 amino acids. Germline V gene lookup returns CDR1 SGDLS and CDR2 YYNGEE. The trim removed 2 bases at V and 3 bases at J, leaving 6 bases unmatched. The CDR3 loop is CASSVSGQGKTDTQYF. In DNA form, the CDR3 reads TGTGCCAGCAGCGTCTCGGGACAGGGGAAAACAGATACGCAGTATTTT.

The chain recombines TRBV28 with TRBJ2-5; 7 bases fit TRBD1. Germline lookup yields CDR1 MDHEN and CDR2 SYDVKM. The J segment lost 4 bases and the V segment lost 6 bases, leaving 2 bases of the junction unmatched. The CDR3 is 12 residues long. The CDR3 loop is CASSSGGETQYF. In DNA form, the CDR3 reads TGTGCCAGCAGCTCAGGGGGAGAGACCCAGTACTTC.

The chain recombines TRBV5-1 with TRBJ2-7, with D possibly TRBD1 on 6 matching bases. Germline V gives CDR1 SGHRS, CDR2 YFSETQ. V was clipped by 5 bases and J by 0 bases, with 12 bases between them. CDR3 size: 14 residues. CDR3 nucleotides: TGCGCCAGCAGGCGTACAGGGAGCTCCTACGAGCAGTACTTC. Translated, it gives CASRRTGSSYEQYF.

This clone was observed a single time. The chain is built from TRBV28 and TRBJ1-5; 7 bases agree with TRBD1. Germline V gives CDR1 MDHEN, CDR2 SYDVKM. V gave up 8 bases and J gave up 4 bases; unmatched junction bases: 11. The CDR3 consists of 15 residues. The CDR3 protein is CASANPGQTNQPQHF. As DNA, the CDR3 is TGTGCCAGCGCGAACCCGGGACAGACGAATCAGCCCCAGCATTTT.